A single sample is the source of the 9 T cell receptor beta chains below, sequenced in a study of shared clonotypes between healthy human individuals (dated by TCRdb to 2018 to 2020). The library was prepared using the immunoSEQ multiplex PCR assay. The table was pulled from immuneACCESS by TCRdb, which kept in-frame rearrangements only. Such tables lose some clones; where checked, under half of the loss comes from unresolved V genes, and the rest has no known cause. Within this sample are around 990,000 clones, with about 72% of them counted one time only. The biggest ten clones account for 0.89% of the sample. Sample: memory CD4+ T cells from PBMCs. In light of the paper, this sample's cell subset or site label describes: CD45RA-negative fraction. The receptors were sampled from a young man in good health. Some clones in this sample may be carry-over from other donors' samples.

As to this clone: A read error is possible here, since a much larger clone lies one base away. The chain employs TRBV6-5 and TRBJ1-1; D not resolved. Germline values: CDR1 MNHEY, CDR2 SVGAGI. This CDR3 comprises 13 residues. Trimming pared 4 bases from V and 6 bases from J, leaving 12 bases between. CDR3 protein: CASSSQVYAEAFF. In DNA form, the CDR3 reads TGTGCCAGCAGTTCCCAGGTATACGCTGAAGCTTTCTTT.

The V and J genes are TRBV6-5 and TRBJ1-1, with 10 bases aligning to TRBD1. The CDR3 contains 14 residues. CDR1 and CDR2 (germline): MNHEY, SVGAGI. V lost 6 bases, J lost 6 bases, and 7 bases stayed unmatched. CDR3 sequence reads: CASRLGQGRPEAFF. The CDR3 nucleotides read TGTGCCAGCAGGCTGGGACAGGGGAGGCCTGAAGCTTTCTTT.

The J gene is TRBJ2-2, the V gene TRBV27, with TRBD2 matching 7 bases. Germline V CDR1 and CDR2: MNHEY, SMNVEV (reference sequence). The V segment lost 1 base and the J segment 5 bases; nucleotides outside the gene matches: 1. This CDR3 contains 14 residues. The CDR3 sequence: CASSLFGGTGELFF. The CDR3 DNA reads TGTGCCAGCAGTTTATTCGGGGGGACCGGGGAGCTGTTTTTT.

This chain joins TRBV10-3 and TRBJ2-6; 9 bases agree with TRBD1. This CDR3 has 18 amino acids. Trimming at V came to 6 bases and at J to 3 bases, leaving 12 bases not matched to a gene. Germline values: CDR1 ENHRY, CDR2 SYGVKD. CDR3: CAIRPSGTGSSGANVLTF. In DNA, the CDR3 is TGTGCCATCAGGCCTTCCGGGACAGGGTCGAGTGGGGCCAACGTCCTGACTTTC.

The genes are TRBV4-1 and TRBJ1-1, with 7 bases that match TRBD1. CDR1 and CDR2 from the germline V gene are MGHRA and YSYEKL. The V and J ends lost 2 bases and 5 bases, in that order; junction bases with no gene match: 8. The CDR3 extends over 15 amino acids. The CDR3 loop is CASSQMGGGWTEAFF. In DNA form, the CDR3 reads TGCGCCAGCAGCCAAATGGGAGGGGGCTGGACTGAAGCTTTCTTT.

The genes are TRBV28 and TRBJ1-3; tentatively, D is TRBD1 (5 bases). V dropped 7 bases and J dropped 3 bases, with 16 bases sitting between them. CDR1 and CDR2 (germline): MDHEN, SYDVKM. The CDR3 is made up of 15 amino acids. The CDR3 region has the DNA TGTGCCAGCACCAAACCCCTCGGGGGTGGAAACACCATATATTTT. It is translated as CASTKPLGGGNTIYF.

As for this clone: The same CDR3 can be traced to other DNA sequences in this sample. The chain employs TRBV20-1 and TRBJ1-2; D is uncertain. Germline loops: CDR1 DFQATT, CDR2 SNEGSKA (reference sequence). Trimming removed 1 base from V and 3 bases from J, with 3 bases in between. This CDR3 spans 11 amino acids. CDR3 bases: TGCAGTGCTAGAGTTGACTATGGCTACACCTTC. Translation gives CSARVDYGYTF.

This chain links TRBV7-3 with TRBJ1-1, with 7 bases matching TRBD1. This CDR3 comprises 15 residues. Looked up from germline, CDR1 is SGHTA and CDR2 is FQGTGA. Trimming removed 5 bases from V and 3 bases from J; junction bases left unmatched: 9. The CDR3 DNA reads TGTGCCAGCAGCCTCACGACAGGGAGATACACTGAAGCTTTCTTT. Protein product: CASSLTTGRYTEAFF.

This clone was seen more than once but under ten times. The chain has TRBV28 and TRBJ1-2; D gene ambiguous. Trimming stripped 10 bases from V and 4 bases from J, with 16 bases between. Germline V CDR1 and CDR2: MDHEN, SYDVKM. The CDR3 covers 13 residues. CDR3 residues: CANSEQSGYGYTF. Written as DNA, the CDR3 is TGTGCCAACTCTGAACAGAGCGGCTATGGCTACACCTTC.